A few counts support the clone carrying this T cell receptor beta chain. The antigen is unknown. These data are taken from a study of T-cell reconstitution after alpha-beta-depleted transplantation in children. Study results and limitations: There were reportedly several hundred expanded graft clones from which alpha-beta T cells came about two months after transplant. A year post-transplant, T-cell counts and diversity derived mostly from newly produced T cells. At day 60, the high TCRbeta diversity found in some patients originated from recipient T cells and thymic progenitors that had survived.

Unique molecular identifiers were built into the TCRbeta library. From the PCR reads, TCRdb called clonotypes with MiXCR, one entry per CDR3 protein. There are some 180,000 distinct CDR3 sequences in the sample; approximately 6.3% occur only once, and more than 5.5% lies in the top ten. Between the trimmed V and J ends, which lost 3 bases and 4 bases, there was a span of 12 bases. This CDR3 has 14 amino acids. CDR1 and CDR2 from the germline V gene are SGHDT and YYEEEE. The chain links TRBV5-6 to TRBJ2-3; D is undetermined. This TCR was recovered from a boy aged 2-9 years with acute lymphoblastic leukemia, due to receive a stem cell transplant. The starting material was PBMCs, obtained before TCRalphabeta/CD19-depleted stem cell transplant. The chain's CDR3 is CASSSITVADTQYF. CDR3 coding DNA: TGTGCCAGCAGCTCAATTACGGTGGCAGATACGCAGTATTTT.